The clone carrying this T cell receptor (beta chain) was found a few times. Antigen specificity is unknown. This sample was included in a study of tumor-infiltrating lymphocytes in glioblastoma multiforme. TCRB libraries came from RNA via three nested multiplex PCR rounds. TCRdb re-analysed the multiplex PCR reads in MiXCR, keeping a single row per CDR3 protein. The sample includes about 10,000 distinct CDR3 sequences, approximately 71% of them seen just once. Overall study results and limits: T cells were not sorted into functional subsets.

Per germline, CDR1 SGHNT and CDR2 YENEEA. The CDR3 is made up of 17 amino acids. V gave up 5 bases and J gave up 1 base; unmatched junction bases: 10. The clonotype was recovered from a male donor with glioblastoma. The chain is built from TRBV11-3 and TRBJ2-2, with TRBD1 matching over 7 bases. The sample comprised brain tumor tissue. The CDR3 region is CASSAPEGTVNTGELFF. The CDR3 nucleotides read TGTGCCAGCAGCGCCCCTGAAGGGACAGTGAACACCGGGGAGCTGTTTTTT.